The 18 T cell receptor beta chains reported below all come from one sample, sequenced in a study of CD8 T cells in Susac syndrome. RNA was extracted with the RNeasy kit, and a quantity of about 0.5 to 1 ug was reverse transcribed using random hexamers. In TCRdb, the immunoSEQ multiplex PCR reads were re-called with MiXCR into one record per CDR3 protein. The sample includes about 250,000 distinct CDR3 sequences, 93% of them seen just once. The sequencing sample was made of CD4+ T cells from PBMCs. Source of these receptors: a human donor with multiple sclerosis.

This chain uses TRBV7-6 with TRBJ2-2; 7 bases agree with TRBD1. Trimming at V came to 4 bases and at J to 7 bases, leaving 12 bases not matched to a gene. This CDR3 has 16 residues. Looked up from germline, CDR1 is SGHVS and CDR2 is FNYEAQ. CDR3 bases: TGTGCCAGCAGCTCCCAGACCACAGGGGTAGGCGGGGAGCTGTTTTTT. Translation: CASSSQTTGVGGELFF.

The V gene is TRBV20-1, the J gene TRBJ1-5; D might be TRBD1 (6 bases). The CDR3 sequence is 12 residues long. CDR1 and CDR2 from the germline V gene are DFQATT and SNEGSKA (reference sequence). Trimming pared 5 bases from V and 6 bases from J, leaving 11 bases between. The CDR3: CSAVRGGQPQHF. The CDR3 DNA reads as TGCAGTGCTGTCAGGGGTGGTCAGCCCCAGCATTTT.

This clonotype was detected only a few times. The chain combines TRBV7-6 with TRBJ2-5; no clear D gene. The CDR3 is 13 residues long. CDR1 and CDR2 (germline): SGHVS, FNYEAQ. V lost 2 bases to trimming and J lost 5 bases, with 9 bases between them. As DNA, the CDR3 is TGTGCCAGCAGCTTATTACGCCGCGAGACCCAGTACTTC. Amino acid sequence: CASSLLRRETQYF.

The chain couples TRBV7-8 to TRBJ1-4; D unclear. The V end lost 5 bases, the J end lost 4 bases, and 14 bases lay between the germline ends. Germline CDR1 and CDR2: SGHVS and FQNEAQ. The CDR3 is 15 residues long. In DNA form, the CDR3 reads TGTGCCAGCAGCCCGGAAAGGCTACTTAATGAAAAACTGTTTTTT. Translation: CASSPERLLNEKLFF. The variable domain in full, completed from reference TRBV7-8 and TRBJ1-4, reads GAGVSQSPRYKVAKRGQDVALRCDPISGHVSLFWYQQALGQGPEFLTYFQNEAQLDKSGLPSDRFFAERPEGSVSTLKIQRTQQEDSAVYLCASSPERLLNEKLFFGSGTQLSVL.

The chain combines TRBV29-1 with TRBJ1-1; D is uncertain. CDR1 and CDR2 from the germline V gene are SQVTM and ANQGSEA. The CDR3 covers 13 residues. V was pared by 8 bases and J by 4 bases, with 17 bases between. CDR3 sequence reads: CSTHLGGSTEAFF. In nucleotides, the CDR3 is TGCAGCACACACTTAGGAGGGAGCACTGAAGCTTTCTTT.

The V and J genes are TRBV28 and TRBJ2-6, with D hard to call. Trimming removed 6 bases from V and 3 bases from J, with 9 bases in between. The CDR3 is 14 amino acids. CDR1 MDHEN and CDR2 SYDVKM come from the germline V gene. This CDR3 reads CASRVGGGANVLTF. The CDR3 region has the DNA TGTGCCAGCAGGGTTGGCGGTGGGGCCAACGTCCTGACTTTC. Full variable domain (missing parts from reference TRBV28 and TRBJ2-6): DVKVTQSSRYLVKRTGEKVFLECVQDMDHENMFWYRQDPGLGLRLIYFSYDVKMKEKGDIPEGYSVSREKKERFSLILESASTNQTSMYLCASRVGGGANVLTFGAGSRLTVL.

The CDR3 sequence: CASSLSQTSGANVLTF. The DNA for the CDR3 is TGCGCCAGCAGCTTATCTCAGACCTCTGGGGCCAACGTCCTGACTTTC. The chain joins TRBV5-1 to TRBJ2-6; D remains unclear. Trimming removed 2 bases from V and 0 bases from J, with 9 bases in between. Germline CDR1 reads SGHRS; CDR2 reads YFSETQ. This CDR3 spans 16 amino acids.

This chain links TRBV5-4 with TRBJ2-2, with D tentatively TRBD2 (6 bases). Germline CDR1 and CDR2: SGHNT and YYREEE (reference sequence). The CDR3 is 14 residues long. Trimming took off 7 bases at V and 0 bases at J, with 10 bases between the two ends. The CDR3 protein is CASGTPSNTGELFF. CDR3 sequence (DNA): TGTGCCAGCGGGACTCCCTCGAACACCGGGGAGCTGTTTTTT. The full variable domain, its missing parts supplied by reference TRBV5-4 and TRBJ2-2, is ETGVTQSPTHLIKTRGQQVTLRCSSQSGHNTVSWYQQALGQGPQFIFQYYREEENGRGNFPPRFSGLQFPNYSSELNVNALELDDSALYLCASGTPSNTGELFFGEGSRLTVL.

The genes are TRBV6-2 or TRBV6-3 and TRBJ2-7, with 9 positions matching TRBD1. CDR3 size: 16 residues. CDR1 MNHEY and CDR2 SVGEGT come from the germline V gene. J lost 1 base, V lost 4 bases, and 8 bases had no gene match. CDR3 sequence: CASSLRGTGSSYEQYV. The CDR3 DNA reads as TGTGCCAGCAGTTTGCGCGGGACAGGGTCATCCTACGAGCAGTACGTC.

The chain uses TRBV6-2 or TRBV6-3 and TRBJ2-3; D is ambiguous. The CDR3 is made up of 12 amino acids. Germline-derived CDR1 and CDR2 are MNHEY and SVGEGT. The ends were cut back, 6 bases at V and 5 bases at J, with 9 bases in the middle. As DNA, the CDR3 is TGTGCCAGCAGCCAGTCCATAGATACGCAGTATTTT. Amino acid sequence: CASSQSIDTQYF.

The V gene is TRBV29-1, the J gene TRBJ1-3; D gene uncertain. This CDR3 contains 16 residues. Trimming took off 1 base at V and 2 bases at J, with 15 bases between the two ends. The V gene's germline CDR1 is SQVTM and CDR2 ANQGSEA. CDR3 residues: CSVEGAGPSTGNTIYF. The CDR3 DNA reads TGCAGCGTTGAAGGGGCCGGACCATCCACTGGAAACACCATATATTTT.

V usage is TRBV16 and J usage is TRBJ2-7, with 8 bases matching TRBD2. CDR3 length equals 15 residues. The germline gives CDR1 KGHSY, CDR2 FQNENV. J gave up 3 bases and V 0 bases, and 4 bases lay outside the gene matches. CDR3 DNA sequence: TGTGCCAGCAGCCAATCTTCGGGGGGGGTCTACGAGCAGTACTTC. It is translated as CASSQSSGGVYEQYF.

This clonotype has only one observation. The chain carries TRBV19 and TRBJ1-5; D ambiguous. In germline, CDR1 is LNHDA, CDR2 SQIVND (reference sequence). The CDR3 has 13 residues. The germline V and J ends were trimmed by 3 bases and 5 bases, with 8 bases remaining between them. The CDR3 bases are TGTGCCAGTAGTATCCAGATTGATCAGCCCCAGCATTTT. Its translation: CASSIQIDQPQHF.

The rearrangement uses TRBV28 and TRBJ1-6; possibly TRBD1 for D (5 bases). Germline-derived CDR1 and CDR2 are MDHEN and SYDVKM. V was pared by 2 bases and J by 6 bases, with 11 bases between. This CDR3 spans 15 amino acids. The CDR3 sequence is CASSLRGLLNSPLHF. The CDR3 nucleotides are TGTGCCAGCAGTTTAAGGGGTCTTCTTAATTCACCCCTCCACTTT.

This chain links TRBV6-1 with TRBJ1-1; no clear D. Looked up from germline, CDR1 is MNHNS and CDR2 is SASEGT. Trimming shortened V by 3 bases and J by 0 bases, and 14 bases separated the two germline ends. The CDR3 has 16 residues. CDR3 sequence: CASSEVHRVMNTEAFF. The CDR3 DNA follows: TGTGCCAGCAGTGAGGTTCACCGGGTTATGAACACTGAAGCTTTCTTT.

This clonotype was counted a few times. This chain links TRBV11-2 with TRBJ2-5; D is uncertain. The CDR3 runs to 14 residues. V shed 0 bases and J shed 5 bases, with 10 bases lying between them. Germline V gene data show CDR1 as SGHAT and CDR2 as FQNNGV. In nucleotides, the CDR3 is TGTGCCAGCAGCTTAGAGCCAGGCCGGGAGACCCAGTACTTC. Its translation is CASSLEPGRETQYF.

The chain has TRBV4-1 and TRBJ2-5; D might be TRBD1 or TRBD2, each matching 5 bases. Germline CDR1 reads MGHRA; CDR2 reads YSYEKL. V lost 3 bases and J 5 bases, leaving 16 bases between the germline ends. The CDR3 is made up of 15 amino acids. CDR3 in DNA: TGCGCCAGCAGCCACCGACAGCTCGAGGGGGAGACCCAGTACTTC. This sequence encodes CASSHRQLEGETQYF.

The chain couples TRBV27 to TRBJ2-5; possible D gene TRBD2, 6 bases. This CDR3 has 14 residues. Germline V gives CDR1 MNHEY, CDR2 SMNVEV (reference sequence). Deletions cut 3 bases from V and 4 bases from J, with 12 bases between. The CDR3 sequence is CASSFGSSAETQYF. Here the CDR3 DNA reads TGTGCCAGCAGTTTCGGGAGTTCGGCAGAGACCCAGTACTTC.